The T cell receptor (beta chain) under discussion was sequenced for a study of T cells in Graves' hyperthyroidism and ophthalmopathy. Study-wide findings and caveats: Stable hyperthyroidism was separated from ophthalmopathy by a model based on 13 V-J features. In blood, most of the thyroid clonotypes expanded above 0.001 were also present. In validation, the model predicted ophthalmopathy. These predictions came a median about 6 months before onset.

Amplification of TCR beta CDR3 regions was performed using RNA transcripts as template. The study used the HTBI primer set for a first-round RT-PCR of the TCR CDR3. TCRdb independently ran MiXCR on the multiplex PCR reads; one entry per CDR3 protein. The repertoire holds about 570,000 distinct CDR3 sequences, just over 45% seen once, with roughly 19% in the top ten. In its sample, this clonotype was seen a few times. As yet, its antigen is unknown. This CDR3 region has 11 residues. The V gene lost 8 bases and the J gene lost 6 bases, with 10 bases spanning the gap. The germline V gene encodes CDR1 SEHNR and CDR2 FQNEAQ (reference sequence).

The J gene is TRBJ1-2, the V gene TRBV7-9, with unresolved D. Specimen: peripheral blood or thyroid tissue (not recorded which). This receptor was identified in an adult woman with Graves' disease, either hyperthyroidism or ophthalmopathy (not recorded which). CDR3 sequence (DNA): TGTGCCAGCGGTGGCCAGCATGGCTACACCTTC. This gives the protein CASGGQHGYTF.